Each of the 9 T cell receptor beta chains below was sequenced from the same sample in a study of neurological immune-mediated disorders. TCRdb itself ran the 5' RACE reads through MiXCR, one entry per CDR3 protein. The sample carries about 59,000 distinct CDR3 sequences, around 24% recorded once. Regarding time point: technical triplicate 2. The specimen sequenced was PBMCs. Receptors were obtained from a man between 60 and 75 years old with HTLV-1-associated myelopathy (HAM/TSP).

This clonotype was seen many times. The gene calls are TRBV6-6 and TRBJ2-7, with TRBD2 matching 8 bases. The germline V gene encodes CDR1 MNHNY and CDR2 SVGAGI (reference sequence). Germline trimming cut 6 bases from V and 1 base from J; bases unmatched to any gene: 8. The CDR3 is made up of 15 amino acids. CDR3 residues: CASSPREGVSYEQYF. The CDR3 DNA reads TGTGCCAGCAGCCCACGGGAGGGTGTATCCTACGAGCAGTACTTC.

This clonotype appeared many times. V and J are TRBV28 and TRBJ2-1; the D gene is possibly TRBD2 (5 bases). Trimming removed 3 bases at V and 7 bases at J, with 22 bases between. From germline, CDR1 is MDHEN and CDR2 SYDVKM. The CDR3 consists of 17 residues. The chain's CDR3 is CASSLGPRGYGSNEQFF. CDR3 nucleotides: TGTGCCAGCAGTTTGGGTCCCCGGGGATATGGATCTAATGAGCAGTTCTTC.

Many counts were recorded for this clonotype. This rearrangement joins TRBV20-1 to TRBJ1-1; no clear D gene. Germline V gene data show CDR1 as DFQATT and CDR2 as SNEGSKA (reference sequence). Trimming cost V 1 base and J 8 bases, with 17 bases left between them. The CDR3 covers 14 residues. CDR3 region: CSARGVTAASEAFF. The DNA of the CDR3 is TGCAGTGCTAGAGGGGTGACGGCGGCTTCAGAAGCTTTCTTT.

This clonotype was observed many times. The chain combines TRBV28 with TRBJ1-5, with D possibly being TRBD1 (5 bases). The CDR3 covers 14 residues. The germline V gene encodes CDR1 MDHEN and CDR2 SYDVKM. Trimming took off 6 bases at V and 2 bases at J, with 11 bases between the two ends. In DNA, the CDR3 is TGTGCCAGCAGGCAGGGCCATGGCAATCAGCCCCAGCATTTT. Its protein is CASRQGHGNQPQHF.

This clonotype was counted between two and nine times. This sequence joins TRBV2 and TRBJ1-6; TRBD1 agrees at 7 bases. The CDR3 has 15 residues. Germline V gene lookup returns CDR1 SNHLY and CDR2 FYNNEI. V was clipped by 5 bases and J by 10 bases; unmatched bases: 11. CDR3 sequence reads: CASSPNRGGGSPLHF. The CDR3 nucleotides are TGTGCCAGCAGTCCCAACAGGGGTGGGGGCTCACCCCTCCACTTT.

The genes are TRBV5-4 and TRBJ1-2, with D hard to call. Per germline, CDR1 SGHNT and CDR2 YYREEE (reference sequence). CDR3 length: 15 amino acids. The V gene lost 3 bases and the J gene lost 6 bases, with 18 bases spanning the gap. The CDR3: CASSYGGEGINGYTF. The CDR3 bases are TGTGCCAGCAGCTATGGCGGGGAGGGAATTAATGGCTACACCTTC.

At least ten counts were recorded for this clonotype. The CDR3 spells CASSLRGGAFYEQYF. CDR3 coding DNA: TGTGCCAGCAGTTTAAGAGGGGGCGCGTTCTACGAGCAGTACTTC. The rearrangement uses TRBV12-3 or TRBV12-4 and TRBJ2-7, with 7 positions matching TRBD1. The CDR3 covers 15 residues. The V segment lost 2 bases and the J segment 3 bases; nucleotides outside the gene matches: 7.

This clonotype was seen at least ten times. The chain uses TRBV3-1 and TRBJ2-1, with a tentative D call TRBD2 (5 bases). Germline V CDR1 and CDR2: LGHDT, YNNKEL (reference sequence). V lost 0 bases and J lost 11, with 8 bases in between. CDR3 length: 12 residues. CDR3 residues: CASSQDGGQQFF. DNA for the CDR3: TGTGCCAGCAGCCAAGATGGCGGGCAGCAGTTCTTC.

This clonotype came up a few times. This CDR3 is CTTTPGELNNEQFF. CDR3 sequence (DNA): TGTACCACGACACCAGGGGAGTTAAACAATGAGCAGTTCTTC. The chain carries TRBV10-3 and TRBJ2-1; possible D gene TRBD1, 6 bases. This CDR3 is built from 14 residues. Germline-derived CDR1 and CDR2 are ENHRY and SYGVKD.